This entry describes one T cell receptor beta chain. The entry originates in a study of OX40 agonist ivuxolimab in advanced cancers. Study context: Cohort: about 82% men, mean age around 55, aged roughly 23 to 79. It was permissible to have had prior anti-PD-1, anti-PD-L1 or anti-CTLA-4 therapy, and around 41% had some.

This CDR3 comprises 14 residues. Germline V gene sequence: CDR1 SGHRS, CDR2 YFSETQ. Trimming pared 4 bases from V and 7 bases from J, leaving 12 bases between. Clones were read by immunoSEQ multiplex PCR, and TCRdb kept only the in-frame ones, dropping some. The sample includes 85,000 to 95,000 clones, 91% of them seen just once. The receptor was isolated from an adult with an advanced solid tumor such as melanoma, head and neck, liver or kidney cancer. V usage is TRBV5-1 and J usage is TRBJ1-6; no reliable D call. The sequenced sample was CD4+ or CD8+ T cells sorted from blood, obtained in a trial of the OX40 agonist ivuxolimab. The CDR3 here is CASSLYSGNSPLHF. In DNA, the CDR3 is TGCGCCAGCAGCCTTTATTCCGGGAATTCACCCCTCCACTTT.